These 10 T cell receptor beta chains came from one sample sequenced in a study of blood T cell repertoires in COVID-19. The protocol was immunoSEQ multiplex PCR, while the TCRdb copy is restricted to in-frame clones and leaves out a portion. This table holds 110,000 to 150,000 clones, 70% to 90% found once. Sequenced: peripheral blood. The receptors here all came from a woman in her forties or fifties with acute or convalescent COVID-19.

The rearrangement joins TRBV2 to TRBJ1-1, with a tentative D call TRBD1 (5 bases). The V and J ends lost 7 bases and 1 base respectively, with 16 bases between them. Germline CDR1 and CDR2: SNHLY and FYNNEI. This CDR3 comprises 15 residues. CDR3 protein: CASNREGLGNTEAFF. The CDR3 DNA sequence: TGTGCCAGCAATCGGGAGGGGCTAGGGAACACTGAAGCTTTCTTT.

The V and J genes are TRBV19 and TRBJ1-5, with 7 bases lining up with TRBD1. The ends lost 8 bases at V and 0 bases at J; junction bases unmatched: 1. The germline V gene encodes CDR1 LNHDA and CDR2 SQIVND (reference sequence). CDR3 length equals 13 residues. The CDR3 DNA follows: TGTGCCAGTGGGGACAGTAGCAATCAGCCCCAGCATTTT. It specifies CASGDSSNQPQHF.

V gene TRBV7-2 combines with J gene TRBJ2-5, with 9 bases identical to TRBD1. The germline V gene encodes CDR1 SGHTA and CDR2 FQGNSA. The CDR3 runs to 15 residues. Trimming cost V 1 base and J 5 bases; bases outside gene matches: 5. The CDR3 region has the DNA TGTGCCAGCAGCTTAGAACATGGGACAGGGGAGACCCAGTACTTC. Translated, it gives CASSLEHGTGETQYF.

The CDR3 DNA sequence: TGCGCCAGCAGCCTCACCGCGGGGGAAAGCTACACCTTC. Its protein product is CASSLTAGESYTF. The chain carries TRBV4-3 and TRBJ1-2; possible D gene TRBD1, 5 bases. Germline V gene sequence: CDR1 LGHNA, CDR2 YSLEER. V was shortened by 4 bases and J by 9 bases, with 15 bases between the two germline ends. This CDR3 is built from 13 residues.

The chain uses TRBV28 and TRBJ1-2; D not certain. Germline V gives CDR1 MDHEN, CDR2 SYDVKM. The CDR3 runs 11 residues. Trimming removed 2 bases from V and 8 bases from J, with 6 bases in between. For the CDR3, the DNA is TGTGCCAGCAGTTTAACGCGAGGCTACACCTTC. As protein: CASSLTRGYTF.

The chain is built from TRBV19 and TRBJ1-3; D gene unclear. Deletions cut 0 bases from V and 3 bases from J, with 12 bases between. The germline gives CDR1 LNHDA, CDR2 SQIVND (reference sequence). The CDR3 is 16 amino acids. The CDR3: CASSIEAPGIGNTIYF. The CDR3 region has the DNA TGTGCCAGTAGTATAGAAGCCCCGGGTATTGGAAACACCATATATTTT.

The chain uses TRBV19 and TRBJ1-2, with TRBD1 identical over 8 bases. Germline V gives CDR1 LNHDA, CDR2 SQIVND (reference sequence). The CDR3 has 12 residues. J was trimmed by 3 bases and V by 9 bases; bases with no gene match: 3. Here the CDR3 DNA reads TGTGCCAGCACGGACAGGGACTATGGCTACACCTTC. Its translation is CASTDRDYGYTF. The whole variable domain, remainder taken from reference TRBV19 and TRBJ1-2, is DGGITQSPKYLFRKEGQNVTLSCEQNLNHDAMYWYRQDPGQGLRLIYYSQIVNDFQKGDIAEGYSVSREKKESFPLTVTSAQKNPTAFYLCASTDRDYGYTFGSGTRLTVV.

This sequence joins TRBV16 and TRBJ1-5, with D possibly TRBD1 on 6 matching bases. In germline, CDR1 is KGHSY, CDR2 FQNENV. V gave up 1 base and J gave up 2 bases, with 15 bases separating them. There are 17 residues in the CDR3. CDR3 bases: TGTGCCAGCAGCCAATATCAGGGGAATAGGGGCAATCAGCCCCAGCATTTT. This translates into CASSQYQGNRGNQPQHF. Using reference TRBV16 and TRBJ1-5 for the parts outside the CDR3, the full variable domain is GEEVAQTPKHLVRGEGQKAKLYCAPIKGHSYVFWYQQVLKNEFKFLISFQNENVFDETGMPKERFSAKCLPNSPCSLEIQATKLEDSAVYFCASSQYQGNRGNQPQHFGDGTRLSIL.

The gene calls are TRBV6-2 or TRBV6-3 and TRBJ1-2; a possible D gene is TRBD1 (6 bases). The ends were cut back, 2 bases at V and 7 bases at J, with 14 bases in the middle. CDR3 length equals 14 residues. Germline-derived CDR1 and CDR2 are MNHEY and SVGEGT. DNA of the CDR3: TGTGCCAGCAGTTACGGGGCAGGGGTCGGTGGCTACACCTTC. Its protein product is CASSYGAGVGGYTF.

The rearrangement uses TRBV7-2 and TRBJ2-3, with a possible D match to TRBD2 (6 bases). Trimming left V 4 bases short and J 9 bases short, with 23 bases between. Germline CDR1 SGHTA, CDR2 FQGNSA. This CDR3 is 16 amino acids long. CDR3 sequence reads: CASSSPAGAQWATQYF. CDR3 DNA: TGTGCCAGCAGCTCCCCAGCGGGTGCACAGTGGGCGACGCAGTATTTT.